This TCR beta chain was retrieved from a study of STAT3 mutations in large granular lymphocyte leukemia. CDR1 is SGHTS and CDR2 is YDEGEE in the germline V gene. The germline V and J ends were trimmed by 4 bases and 2 bases, with 9 bases remaining between them. The CDR3 consists of 14 residues. Study results and caveats: TCR clonotype switching after therapy occurred in about 35% of the 18 patients. Some patients had dominant TCR clones larger than their STAT3 mutant burden. At least one immunodominant TCR beta clonotype appeared in every T-cell large granular lymphocyte leukemia patient.

Assay used: immunoSEQ multiplex PCR; TCRdb lists only in-frame clones, some missing. Counted here are 5,500 to 6,500 clones, more than 60% occurring once; the ten biggest clones make up approximately 80%. Comments on this clone: What it binds is not known.

The receptor was derived from a man aged 40-49 years with T-cell large granular lymphocyte leukemia. Some clones in this sample may be carry-over from other donors' samples. The chain recombines TRBV5-8 with TRBJ2-2, with D perhaps TRBD2 (5 bases). Source material: peripheral blood mononuclear cells. As DNA, the CDR3 is TGTGCCAGCAGCCACGGGGTCAACACCGGGGAGCTGTTTTTT. The encoded protein is CASSHGVNTGELFF.